This section outlines one TCR beta chain sequence together with its context. The data stem from a study of blood T cell repertoires in COVID-19. Study-level background: Italy, Spain and the United States were the sources of the convalescent and acute COVID-19 samples. T cells, B-cell-depleted T cells, or PBMCs supplied cDNA or gDNA.

Original methodology: From reference gene primer amplification, estimates of nucleated cell counts were derived. Only in-frame clones appear in the TCRdb table, and some are missing; sequencing was by immunoSEQ multiplex PCR. That table gives V, J and clone size, and the DNA gave D and trimming. The sample contains 20,000 to 30,000 clones, 89% of which appear only once. The length of the CDR3 is 16 residues. CDR1 and CDR2 from the germline V gene are SGHNT and YYREEE (reference sequence). V lost 4 bases and J lost 3, with 20 bases in between. Sequenced input: peripheral blood. The clonotype comes from a human donor in a cohort sampled during active COVID-19. This rearrangement joins TRBV5-4 to TRBJ2-7; D is perhaps TRBD2 (6 bases). CDR3 in DNA: TGTGCCAGCAGCAACGACTGGGGAATGGGGGGCTACGAGCAGTACTTC. Translated: CASSNDWGMGGYEQYF.